The entry below describes one T cell receptor (beta chain). Its target is unknown. CDR1 and CDR2 from the germline V gene are SGHNT and YENEEA. CDR3 size: 12 residues. The V and J ends lost 5 bases and 7 bases respectively, with 11 bases between them. The sort gate was single viable CD3+CD4+CD8-CD45RO+ cells for memory CD4+ T cells. CD4+ T cells were isolated by positive magnetic selection. Per the authors' pipeline: After removing out-of-frame reads, 2 million to 2.5 million distinct TCRbeta sequences remained. Repertoires were generated with immunoSEQ multiplex PCR, while TCRdb's copy carries only in-frame clones and drops some. That table supplies the V and J calls and clone size; D and trimming were determined from the DNA. Found here are 45,000 to 60,000 clones, around four fifths of them singletons; the top ten hold just under 2%. The data stem from a study of memory CD4+ T cells and cytomegalovirus serostatus.

Findings and limits, study-wide: A US-trained random forest predicted CMV serostatus with median AUC about 0.92. Suggested: most of the CMV-linked TCR signature lies in CD4+ memory cells.

This TCR was sampled from an adult in good health and CMV-seropositive. The specimen was memory CD4+ T cells from blood. This chain joins TRBV11-3 and TRBJ2-5, with D possibly called TRBD1 or TRBD2 (7 bases each). The CDR3 nucleotides read TGTGCCAGCAGCCTCAGGGGGGGGACCCAGTACTTC. This gives the protein CASSLRGGTQYF.